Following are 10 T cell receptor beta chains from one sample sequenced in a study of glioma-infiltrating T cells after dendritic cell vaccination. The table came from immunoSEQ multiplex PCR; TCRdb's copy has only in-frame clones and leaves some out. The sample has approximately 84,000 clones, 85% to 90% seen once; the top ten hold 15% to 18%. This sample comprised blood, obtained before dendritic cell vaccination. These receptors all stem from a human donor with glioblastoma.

The CDR3 reads CAISYGNGAGKPEAFF. CDR3 in DNA: TGTGCCATCAGTTATGGGAATGGGGCAGGGAAGCCTGAAGCTTTCTTT. The chain is built from TRBV10-3 and TRBJ1-1, with D possibly TRBD1 on 5 matching bases. The germline V gene encodes CDR1 ENHRY and CDR2 SYGVKD. Trimming removed 5 bases at V and 6 bases at J, with 22 bases between. This CDR3 is 16 amino acids long.

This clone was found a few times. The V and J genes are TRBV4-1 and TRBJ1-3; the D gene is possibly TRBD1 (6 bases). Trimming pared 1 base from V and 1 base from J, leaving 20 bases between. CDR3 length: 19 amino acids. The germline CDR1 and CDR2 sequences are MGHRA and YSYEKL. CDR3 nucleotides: TGCGCCAGCAGCCAAGCATACCAGCCAGCGGGACAATCTGGAAACACCATATATTTT. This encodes CASSQAYQPAGQSGNTIYF.

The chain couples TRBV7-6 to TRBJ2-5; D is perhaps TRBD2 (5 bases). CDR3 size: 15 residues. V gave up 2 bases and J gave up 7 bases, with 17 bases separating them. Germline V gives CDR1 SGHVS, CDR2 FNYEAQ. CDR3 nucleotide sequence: TGTGCCAGCAGCTTAAGTAGCGTAATTGTCGGGACCCAGTACTTC. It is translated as CASSLSSVIVGTQYF.

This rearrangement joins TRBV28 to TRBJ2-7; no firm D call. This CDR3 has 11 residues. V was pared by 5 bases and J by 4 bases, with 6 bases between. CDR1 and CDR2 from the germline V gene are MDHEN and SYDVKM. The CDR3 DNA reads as TGTGCCAGCAGTAGCGTGTACGAGCAGTACTTC. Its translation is CASSSVYEQYF.

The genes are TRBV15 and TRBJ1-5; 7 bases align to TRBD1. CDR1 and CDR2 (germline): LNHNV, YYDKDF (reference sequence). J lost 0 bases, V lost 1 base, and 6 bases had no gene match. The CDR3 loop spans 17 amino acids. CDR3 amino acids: CATSRVAGGFSNQPQHF. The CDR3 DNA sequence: TGTGCCACCAGCAGAGTGGCAGGGGGTTTTAGCAATCAGCCCCAGCATTTT.

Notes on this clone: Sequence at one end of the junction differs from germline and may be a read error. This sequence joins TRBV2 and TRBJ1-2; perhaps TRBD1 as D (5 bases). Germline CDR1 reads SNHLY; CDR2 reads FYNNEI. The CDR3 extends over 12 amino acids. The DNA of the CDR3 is TGTACCAGCGTTCAGGGATTACGGGGCTACACCTTC. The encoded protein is CTSVQGLRGYTF.

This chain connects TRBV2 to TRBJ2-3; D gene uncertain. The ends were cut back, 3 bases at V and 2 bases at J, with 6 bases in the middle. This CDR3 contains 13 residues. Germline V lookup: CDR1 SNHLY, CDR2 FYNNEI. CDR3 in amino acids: CASSDPYTDTQYF. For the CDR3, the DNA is TGTGCCAGCAGTGACCCTTACACAGATACGCAGTATTTT.

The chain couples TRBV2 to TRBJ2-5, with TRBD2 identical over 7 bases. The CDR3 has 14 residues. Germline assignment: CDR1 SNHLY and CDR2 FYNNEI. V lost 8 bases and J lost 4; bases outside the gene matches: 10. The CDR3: CASARRGGRETQYF. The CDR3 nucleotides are TGTGCCAGCGCCCGGCGGGGAGGGAGAGAGACCCAGTACTTC. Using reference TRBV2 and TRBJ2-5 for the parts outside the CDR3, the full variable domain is EPEVTQTPSHQVTQMGQEVILRCVPISNHLYFYWYRQILGQKVEFLVSFYNNEISEKSEIFDDQFSVERPDGSNFTLKIRSTKLEDSAMYFCASARRGGRETQYFGPGTRLLVL.

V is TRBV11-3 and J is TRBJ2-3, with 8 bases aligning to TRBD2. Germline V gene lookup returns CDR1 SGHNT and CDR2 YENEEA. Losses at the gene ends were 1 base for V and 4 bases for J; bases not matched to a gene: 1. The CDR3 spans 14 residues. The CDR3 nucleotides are TGTGCCAGCAGCTTAGCGGGGGGGCCAGATACGCAGTATTTT. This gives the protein CASSLAGGPDTQYF.

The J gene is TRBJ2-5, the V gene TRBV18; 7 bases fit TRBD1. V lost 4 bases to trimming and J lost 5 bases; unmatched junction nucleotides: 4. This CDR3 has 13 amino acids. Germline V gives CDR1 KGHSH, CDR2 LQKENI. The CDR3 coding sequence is TGTGCCAGCTCACGCACAGGGGCCGAGACCCAGTACTTC. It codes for CASSRTGAETQYF. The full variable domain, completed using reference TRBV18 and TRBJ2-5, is NAGVMQNPRHLVRRRGQEARLRCSPMKGHSHVYWYRQLPEEGLKFMVYLQKENIIDESGMPKERFSAEFPKEGPSILRIQQVVRGDSAAYFCASSRTGAETQYFGPGTRLLVL.